These 32 T cell receptor beta chains were sequenced from one sample in a study of blood T cell repertoires in COVID-19. This table comes from immunoSEQ multiplex PCR, and its TCRdb copy is limited to in-frame clones, with some not included. The table includes roughly 230,000 clones, around 85% detected once. Material for sequencing was peripheral blood. These receptors were obtained from a woman older than 75 with acute or convalescent COVID-19.

CDR3 bases: TGTGCCAGCACCAAGGCGGGGGCCGCTGAAGCTTTCTTT. Translation: CASTKAGAAEAFF. The chain joins TRBV6-5 to TRBJ1-1, with D possibly TRBD1 on 6 matching bases. Germline V gene lookup returns CDR1 MNHEY and CDR2 SVGAGI. V lost 7 bases to trimming and J lost 6 bases, with 15 bases between them. The CDR3 spans 13 residues.

The chain recombines TRBV7-2 with TRBJ2-5; the match to TRBD1 covers 7 bases. The V gene's germline CDR1 is SGHTA and CDR2 FQGNSA. Germline trimming cut 4 bases from V and 5 bases from J; bases unmatched to any gene: 4. The CDR3 spans 13 residues. The CDR3 loop reads CASSSTGVETQYF. CDR3 nucleotide sequence: TGTGCCAGCAGCTCTACAGGGGTCGAGACCCAGTACTTC.

J is TRBJ1-2 and V is TRBV28, with TRBD1 identical over 11 bases. Trimming took 1 base from V and 8 from J; bases not matched to a gene: 9. The CDR3 is 16 amino acids. Germline V CDR1 and CDR2: MDHEN, SYDVKM. In nucleotides, the CDR3 is TGTGCCAGCAGTTTATTTTCCGGACAGGGGGCTCGGGGCTACACCTTC. Encoded protein: CASSLFSGQGARGYTF.

This clone turned up a few times. The chain recombines TRBV2 with TRBJ2-2, with D uncertain. The germline gives CDR1 SNHLY, CDR2 FYNNEI. Trimming pared 6 bases from V and 5 bases from J, leaving 10 bases between. The CDR3 extends over 13 amino acids. CDR3 sequence reads: CASSVAETGELFF. The DNA for the CDR3 is TGTGCCAGCAGCGTGGCGGAGACCGGGGAGCTGTTTTTT.

This sequence joins TRBV2 and TRBJ2-5, with D perhaps matching TRBD1 (6 bases). CDR1 and CDR2 from the germline V gene are SNHLY and FYNNEI. This CDR3 contains 13 residues. The V and J ends lost 5 bases and 5 bases respectively, with 12 bases between them. The CDR3 bases are TGTGCCAGCAGTTTAAACAGGGACGAGACCCAGTACTTC. Translation: CASSLNRDETQYF.

With respect to this clone: The sample has other DNA sequences that encode this CDR3 too. This chain connects TRBV3-1 (or the pseudogene TRBV3-2) to TRBJ2-1; 8 bases match TRBD2. The germline V gene encodes CDR1 LGHDT and CDR2 YNNKEL (reference sequence). V was clipped by 1 base and J by 4 bases; unmatched bases: 0. CDR3 length: 14 amino acids. The CDR3 coding sequence is TGTGCCAGCAGCCAAGCGGGGGGGTACAATGAGCAGTTCTTC. As protein: CASSQAGGYNEQFF.

The genes are TRBV10-3 and TRBJ2-3, with D perhaps matching TRBD1 (7 bases). CDR3 size: 14 residues. V lost 6 bases to trimming and J lost 3 bases, with 13 bases between them. The germline CDR1 and CDR2 sequences are ENHRY and SYGVKD. The CDR3 protein is CAIRPTGTTDTQYF. The CDR3 coding sequence is TGTGCCATCAGGCCGACAGGGACTACAGATACGCAGTATTTT.

The chain recombines TRBV10-3 with TRBJ1-2; D unresolved. Germline V gives CDR1 ENHRY, CDR2 SYGVKD. This CDR3 region has 15 residues. Trimming cost V 3 bases and J 6 bases, with 17 bases left between them. CDR3 amino acids: CAISDQHLAENGYTF. The CDR3, as DNA: TGTGCCATCAGTGACCAACACCTGGCAGAAAATGGCTACACCTTC.

V is TRBV6-4 and J is TRBJ1-1; D is undetermined. The CDR3 has 13 residues. Germline values: CDR1 MRHNA, CDR2 SNTAGT. Trimming took 4 bases from V and 0 from J, leaving 6 bases between them. CDR3 sequence: CASSARMNTEAFF. For the CDR3, the DNA is TGTGCCAGCAGTGCGAGGATGAACACTGAAGCTTTCTTT.

This clone occurred once. The V call is TRBV5-1, the J call TRBJ2-7; TRBD1 aligns across 8 bases. Germline V CDR1 and CDR2: SGHRS, YFSETQ. Trimming cost V 0 bases and J 6 bases; bases outside gene matches: 8. This CDR3 comprises 15 residues. The CDR3 bases are TGCGCCAGCAGCTTGGCCTGGGCAGGGGGCGGCGAGCAGTACTTC. Residues: CASSLAWAGGGEQYF. Variable domain in full (rest from reference TRBV5-1 and TRBJ2-7): KAGVTQTPRYLIKTRGQQVTLSCSPISGHRSVSWYQQTPGQGLQFLFEYFSETQRNKGNFPGRFSGRQFSNSRSEMNVSTLELGDSALYLCASSLAWAGGGEQYFGPGTRLTVT.

The rearrangement links TRBV4-1 to TRBJ2-5; perhaps TRBD2 as D (6 bases). The V gene's germline CDR1 is MGHRA and CDR2 YSYEKL. The CDR3 has 14 amino acids. Trimming removed 1 base from V and 3 bases from J, with 9 bases in between. This CDR3 is CASSQGSSEETQYF. The CDR3 coding sequence is TGCGCCAGCAGCCAAGGGTCTAGCGAAGAGACCCAGTACTTC.

This chain connects TRBV11-2 to TRBJ2-5; 10 nucleotides align to TRBD2. Germline CDR1 SGHAT, CDR2 FQNNGV. CDR3 length: 15 residues. The ends lost 5 bases at V and 4 bases at J; junction bases unmatched: 7. The CDR3 spells CASSQAGGRLETQYF. CDR3 nucleotides: TGTGCCAGCAGCCAAGCGGGGGGGCGCCTAGAGACCCAGTACTTC.

The V call is TRBV20-1, the J call TRBJ1-5, with D perhaps TRBD1 (6 bases). The length of the CDR3 is 14 residues. The V and J ends lost 3 bases and 3 bases respectively, with 12 bases between them. Germline values: CDR1 DFQATT, CDR2 SNEGSKA (reference sequence). CDR3 protein: CSASAGVDNQPQHF. CDR3 sequence (DNA): TGCAGTGCTAGTGCAGGGGTGGACAATCAGCCCCAGCATTTT.

V usage is TRBV15 and J usage is TRBJ2-2; TRBD1 matches 11 bases. J was trimmed by 7 bases and V by 1 base; bases with no gene match: 5. From germline, CDR1 is LNHNV and CDR2 YYDKDF (reference sequence). The CDR3 has 16 amino acids. For the CDR3, the DNA is TGTGCCACCAGCAGAGGGACAGGGGGCTTTGGCGGGGAGCTGTTTTTT. It codes for CATSRGTGGFGGELFF.

The chain carries TRBV19 and TRBJ2-3, with a weak D call TRBD2 (5 bases). The CDR3 loop spans 12 amino acids. The V gene's germline CDR1 is LNHDA and CDR2 SQIVND (reference sequence). Trimming cost V 4 bases and J 7 bases, with 9 bases left between them. CDR3 in DNA: TGTGCCAGTAGTAGAACGGGAAATACGCAGTATTTT. Translation: CASSRTGNTQYF.

V is TRBV27 and J is TRBJ2-4; a weak D match, TRBD2 (6 bases). The CDR3 has 15 residues. Trimming removed 7 bases at V and 0 bases at J, with 13 bases between. Germline values: CDR1 MNHEY, CDR2 SMNVEV (reference sequence). The CDR3 DNA sequence: TGTGCCAGCAACAAGCTCGGGGGAGCCAAAAACATTCAGTACTTC. As protein: CASNKLGGAKNIQYF.

V is TRBV5-1 and J is TRBJ2-7; D possibly corresponds to TRBD2 (6 bases). Trimming pared 4 bases from V and 3 bases from J, leaving 14 bases between. The length of the CDR3 is 14 residues. CDR1 SGHRS and CDR2 YFSETQ come from the germline V gene. CDR3 region: CASSHPDGGYEQYF. CDR3 DNA: TGCGCCAGCAGCCACCCCGACGGGGGCTACGAGCAGTACTTC. Full variable domain (rest looked up from reference TRBV5-1 and TRBJ2-7): KAGVTQTPRYLIKTRGQQVTLSCSPISGHRSVSWYQQTPGQGLQFLFEYFSETQRNKGNFPGRFSGRQFSNSRSEMNVSTLELGDSALYLCASSHPDGGYEQYFGPGTRLTVT.

In this sample, this clone turned up once. The chain is built from TRBV10-2 and TRBJ2-3; a weak D match, TRBD1 (6 bases). Germline CDR1 is WSHSY and CDR2 is SAAADI. With 7 bases removed from V and 0 bases from J, the gap between germline ends came to 23 bases. This CDR3 comprises 18 residues. The CDR3 DNA reads as TGCGCCAGCATCCCGGAGGTGGGGGACACTGCTAGCACAGATACGCAGTATTTT. This codes for CASIPEVGDTASTDTQYF.

This rearrangement joins TRBV7-8 to TRBJ2-7, with D uncertain. V lost 1 base to trimming and J lost 2 bases, with 9 bases between them. The CDR3 length is 14 residues. CDR1 is SGHVS and CDR2 is FQNEAQ in the germline V gene. As DNA, the CDR3 is TGTGCCAGCAGCTTAGGATCGGGTCCCTACGAGCAGTACTTC. This gives the protein CASSLGSGPYEQYF. Supplemented by reference TRBV7-8 and TRBJ2-7, the full variable domain reads GAGVSQSPRYKVAKRGQDVALRCDPISGHVSLFWYQQALGQGPEFLTYFQNEAQLDKSGLPSDRFFAERPEGSVSTLKIQRTQQEDSAVYLCASSLGSGPYEQYFGPGTRLTVT.

J is TRBJ2-1 and V is TRBV27; tentatively, D is TRBD2 (11 bases). This CDR3 region has 19 residues. The germline V and J ends were trimmed by 7 bases and 7 bases, with 32 bases remaining between them. Germline assignment: CDR1 MNHEY and CDR2 SMNVEV (reference sequence). The CDR3 DNA reads as TGTGCCAGCACCGTTGGGACAGGGGTCGGCTCTAGCGGGAGGAATGAGCAGTTCTTC. Its protein is CASTVGTGVGSSGRNEQFF.

This clone was recorded once. This sequence joins TRBV5-1 and TRBJ2-2, with 7 bases that match TRBD1. The CDR3 contains 16 residues. Germline-derived CDR1 and CDR2 are SGHRS and YFSETQ. The J segment lost 1 base and the V segment lost 7 bases, leaving 10 bases of the junction unmatched. Written as DNA, the CDR3 is TGCGCCAGCTCCCCGACAGGGTCGGAGAACACCGGGGAGCTGTTTTTT. Protein product: CASSPTGSENTGELFF.

This clone has just a few counts. V is TRBV19 and J is TRBJ1-2, with TRBD1 matching over 7 bases. The germline V gene encodes CDR1 LNHDA and CDR2 SQIVND (reference sequence). V was pared by 5 bases and J by 10 bases, with 7 bases of the junction left unmatched. The CDR3 contains 12 residues. The DNA of the CDR3 is TGTGCCAGTAGTGACAGGGCGGGTGACTACACCTTC. Translation: CASSDRAGDYTF.

This clone has just one count. The chain combines TRBV5-1 with TRBJ2-5; D not resolved. The CDR3 totals 14 residues. Germline V CDR1 and CDR2: SGHRS, YFSETQ. Trimming shortened V by 6 bases and J by 0 bases, and 12 bases separated the two germline ends. CDR3 in amino acids: CASTKETYQETQYF. For the CDR3, the DNA is TGCGCCAGCACCAAGGAGACGTACCAAGAGACCCAGTACTTC.

The chain has TRBV6-6 and TRBJ1-5; possibly TRBD1 for D (6 bases). V was clipped by 7 bases and J by 6 bases, with 19 bases between them. This CDR3 spans 15 amino acids. CDR1 is MNHNY, CDR2 SVGAGI, per germline (reference sequence). CDR3 protein: CASILDTGIPQPQHF. CDR3 in DNA: TGTGCCAGCATCCTTGATACAGGGATCCCTCAGCCCCAGCATTTT.

The gene calls are TRBV19 and TRBJ1-1; D is uncertain. Between the trimmed V and J ends, which lost 3 bases and 0 bases, there was a span of 11 bases. The CDR3 has 15 residues. The V gene's germline CDR1 is LNHDA and CDR2 SQIVND (reference sequence). Here the CDR3 DNA reads TGTGCCAGTAGTATCGCCCCAGGTTTGAACACTGAAGCTTTCTTT. It yields the protein CASSIAPGLNTEAFF. Filled out from reference TRBV19 and TRBJ1-1, the complete variable domain reads DGGITQSPKYLFRKEGQNVTLSCEQNLNHDAMYWYRQDPGQGLRLIYYSQIVNDFQKGDIAEGYSVSREKKESFPLTVTSAQKNPTAFYLCASSIAPGLNTEAFFGQGTRLTVV.

The chain has TRBV6-5 and TRBJ2-7, with unresolved D. Germline CDR1 reads MNHEY; CDR2 reads SVGAGI. V lost 7 bases and J 3 bases, leaving 10 bases between the germline ends. The CDR3 extends over 12 amino acids. In DNA form, the CDR3 reads TGTGCCAGCACCCCACGAGGCTACGAGCAGTACTTC. Translating it yields CASTPRGYEQYF.

This chain connects TRBV5-1 to TRBJ1-1; the D gene is possibly TRBD1 (6 bases). The germline V gene encodes CDR1 SGHRS and CDR2 YFSETQ. The CDR3 spans 15 residues. Between the trimmed V and J ends, which lost 4 bases and 1 base, there was a span of 14 bases. The CDR3 spells CASSPTGTRNTEAFF. As DNA, the CDR3 is TGCGCCAGCAGCCCGACCGGGACACGGAACACTGAAGCTTTCTTT.

The chain employs TRBV6-5 and TRBJ2-3, with unresolved D. Trimming removed 6 bases from V and 4 bases from J, with 11 bases in between. In germline, CDR1 is MNHEY, CDR2 SVGAGI. CDR3 length equals 13 residues. CDR3 sequence: CASRIGAADTQYF. In DNA form, the CDR3 reads TGTGCCAGCAGGATTGGAGCCGCAGATACGCAGTATTTT.

The chain links TRBV11-2 to TRBJ2-6; D may be TRBD2 (6 bases). CDR1 is SGHAT, CDR2 FQNNGV, per germline. With 1 base removed from V and 0 bases from J, the gap between germline ends came to 13 bases. This CDR3 spans 18 amino acids. The chain's CDR3 is CASSLVRGISSGANVLTF. DNA of the CDR3: TGTGCCAGCAGCTTAGTACGCGGGATTAGCTCTGGGGCCAACGTCCTGACTTTC.

The CDR3 nucleotides read TGTGCCAGCAGCTGGACAGGGAAGGGCTACAATGAGCAGTTCTTC. Protein product: CASSWTGKGYNEQFF. The chain carries TRBV7-9 and TRBJ2-1, with 8 nucleotides matching TRBD1. The CDR3 is 15 amino acids. Per germline, CDR1 SEHNR and CDR2 FQNEAQ (reference sequence). V shed 4 bases, J shed 3 bases, and the junction held 5 bases outside the gene matches.

The chain is built from TRBV5-5 and TRBJ2-5; weak D call: TRBD2 (6 bases). Between the trimmed V and J ends, which lost 4 bases and 3 bases, there was a span of 10 bases. This CDR3 is built from 13 residues. CDR1 and CDR2 (germline): SGHKS, YYEKEE (reference sequence). CDR3 loop: CASSVASEETQYF. CDR3 DNA sequence: TGTGCCAGCAGCGTGGCTAGCGAAGAGACCCAGTACTTC.

The V and J genes are TRBV7-8 and TRBJ1-6, with 7 bases that match TRBD1. V lost 6 bases and J lost 10; bases outside the gene matches: 15. The length of the CDR3 is 16 residues. Germline CDR1 SGHVS, CDR2 FQNEAQ. The CDR3 loop reads CASRSNRDRANSPLHF. The CDR3 coding sequence is TGTGCCAGCAGATCTAACCGCGACAGGGCAAACTCACCCCTCCACTTT.